This TCR beta chain was recovered during a study of response to subunit inactivated influenza vaccine. TCRdb recomputed calls from the RT-PCR reads with MiXCR, one row per CDR3 protein. Seen here are 530,000 or so distinct CDR3 sequences, roughly 27% observed once, and the top ten hold approximately 1.9%. The sample consisted of CD4+ T cells sorted from PBMCs, taken around 5 days after vaccination. The clonotype originates from a man in his fifties who received an inactivated influenza vaccine.

CDR3 loop: CSVNLPENTQYF. The CDR3 coding sequence is TGCAGCGTTAACCTTCCAGAGAATACGCAGTATTTT. The rearrangement links TRBV29-1 to TRBJ2-3; no clear D gene. CDR3 length equals 12 residues. V shed 5 bases and J shed 7 bases, with 13 bases lying between them. Germline loops: CDR1 SQVTM, CDR2 ANQGSEA.